Listed here are 24 T cell receptor beta chains from one sample, sequenced in a study of T cells expressing NK-cell markers. TCRdb reprocessed the 5' RACE reads and reports one entry per CDR3 protein, with no DNA. The sample totals some 280,000 distinct CDR3 sequences. Sequencing was performed on blood T cells: a sorted CD56 or NKG2C T cell subset, CD4+ or CD8+ T cells, or bulk PBMC T cells (not recorded which). The receptors shown here come from a man aged 18 to 29 in good health.

The J gene is TRBJ2-3, the V gene TRBV20-1; TCRdb's D call, TRBD2, is unchecked because there is no DNA. The germline CDR1 and CDR2 sequences are DFQATT and SNEGSKA (reference sequence). CDR3 length equals 14 residues. CDR3 in amino acids: CSAPDYQGPDTQYF.

The chain recombines TRBV29-1 with TRBJ2-3; TCRdb gives TRBD2 as the D gene, but with no DNA this cannot be confirmed. CDR3 length equals 14 residues. Germline-derived CDR1 and CDR2 are SQVTM and ANQGSEA. CDR3 amino acids: CSVEGGNLADTQYF.

The V call is TRBV11-3, the J call TRBJ2-5; TCRdb's D call of TRBD1 is untestable without DNA. Germline CDR1 SGHNT, CDR2 YENEEA. The CDR3 consists of 16 residues. Here the CDR3 reads CASSHRKGGRQETQYF. Full variable domain (remainder filled in from reference TRBV11-3 and TRBJ2-5): EAGVVQSPRYKIIEKKQPVAFWCNPISGHNTLYWYLQNLGQGPELLIRYENEEAVDDSQLPKDRFSAERLKGVDSTLKIQPAELGDSAVYLCASSHRKGGRQETQYFGPGTRLLVL.

The chain combines TRBV7-2 with TRBJ2-1; absent DNA, TCRdb's TRBD1 call cannot be checked. The CDR3 extends over 16 amino acids. Germline CDR1 reads SGHTA; CDR2 reads FQGNSA. The CDR3 is CASSLVRDRGTNEQFF.

The rearrangement uses TRBV12-3 or TRBV12-4 and TRBJ1-2. There are 15 residues in the CDR3. The CDR3 reads CASRVAAGGSGGYTF.

The CDR3 spells CSHNPGGETQYF. The genes are TRBV20-1 and TRBJ2-5; the TRBD1 assignment by TCRdb is unverifiable without DNA. The CDR3 runs to 12 residues. Germline lookup yields CDR1 DFQATT and CDR2 SNEGSKA (reference sequence).

The chain couples TRBV27 to TRBJ2-5; TCRdb proposes TRBD2, but this gene call is untestable without DNA. Germline V gene data show CDR1 as MNHEY and CDR2 as SMNVEV (reference sequence). The CDR3 extends over 16 amino acids. The CDR3 loop is CASSLLGAGAEETQYF.

J is TRBJ2-1 and V is TRBV29-1. Germline CDR1 reads SQVTM; CDR2 reads ANQGSEA. The CDR3 length is 17 residues. CDR3: CSVEQFVRRSTYNEQFF.

The V call is TRBV12-3 or TRBV12-4, the J call TRBJ1-1; absent DNA, TCRdb's TRBD1 call cannot be checked. The CDR3 contains 12 residues. The CDR3 loop is CASSFLGRTAFF.

The rearrangement uses TRBV4-2 and TRBJ1-2. CDR1 is LGHNA, CDR2 YNFKEQ, per germline. The CDR3 sequence is 14 residues long. This chain's CDR3 is CASSQGERNYGYTF.

V usage is TRBV7-9 and J usage is TRBJ1-2; as DNA is missing, the TRBD1 call by TCRdb cannot be tested. The CDR3 runs 12 residues. Germline lookup yields CDR1 SEHNR and CDR2 FQNEAQ (reference sequence). The CDR3 sequence is CASSEDSFGYTF. Combining the CDR3 with reference TRBV7-9 and TRBJ1-2 gives the whole variable domain DTGVSQNPRHKITKRGQNVTFRCDPISEHNRLYWYRQTLGQGPEFLTYFQNEAQLEKSRLLSDRFSAERPKGSFSTLEIQRTEQGDSAMYLCASSEDSFGYTFGSGTRLTVV.

V gene TRBV7-9 combines with J gene TRBJ1-5; as DNA is missing, the TRBD1 call by TCRdb cannot be tested. CDR3 length equals 14 residues. Germline assignment: CDR1 SEHNR and CDR2 FQNEAQ (reference sequence). The chain's CDR3 is CASQTDYSNQPQHF. Together with reference TRBV7-9 and TRBJ1-5, the CDR3 gives the full variable domain: DTGVSQNPRHKITKRGQNVTFRCDPISEHNRLYWYRQTLGQGPEFLTYFQNEAQLEKSRLLSDRFSAERPKGSFSTLEIQRTEQGDSAMYLCASQTDYSNQPQHFGDGTRLSIL.

The chain links TRBV12-3 or TRBV12-4 to TRBJ2-3; without DNA, the TCRdb call of TRBD1 cannot be checked. The CDR3 runs to 14 residues. The CDR3 region is CASSPGSGTDTQYF.

The chain combines TRBV24-1 with TRBJ2-1; TCRdb calls TRBD2, which cannot be checked without DNA. The CDR3 is 16 residues long. CDR1 is KGHDR, CDR2 SFDVKD, per germline. CDR3 amino acids: CATSDPRGGRRDEQFF.

This chain's CDR3 is CASRTGSDGDTQYF. The J gene is TRBJ2-3, the V gene TRBV5-1; the TCRdb D gene call, TRBD1, has no DNA to confirm it. Per germline, CDR1 SGHRS and CDR2 YFSETQ. The CDR3 runs 14 residues.

This chain uses TRBV18 with TRBJ1-1; TCRdb outputs TRBD1, but without DNA this stays unchecked. CDR3 length equals 13 residues. CDR1 and CDR2 from the germline V gene are KGHSH and LQKENI. Here the CDR3 reads CASSPGLNTEAFF.

This chain links TRBV6-5 with TRBJ2-7; lacking DNA, the TRBD1 call made by TCRdb goes unchecked. CDR3 length: 15 residues. Germline CDR1 and CDR2: MNHEY and SVGAGI. The CDR3 sequence: CASSYSRQATYEQYF.

The genes are TRBV29-1 and TRBJ1-2; with no DNA, the TCRdb D assignment of TRBD1 cannot be verified. Germline-derived CDR1 and CDR2 are SQVTM and ANQGSEA. This CDR3 comprises 11 residues. The CDR3 spells CSVGGSYGYTF.

The J gene is TRBJ2-2, the V gene TRBV5-5. The CDR3 consists of 12 residues. Germline lookup yields CDR1 SGHKS and CDR2 YYEKEE (reference sequence). The CDR3: CASTFTTGELFF.

The rearrangement uses TRBV24-1 and TRBJ2-2; TCRdb's assignment of TRBD2 cannot be checked, as there is no DNA. The CDR3 spans 17 residues. Looked up from germline, CDR1 is KGHDR and CDR2 is SFDVKD. CDR3 sequence: CATSETGTSGKSGELFF.

The gene calls are TRBV11-2 and TRBJ1-2; the D gene TCRdb calls, TRBD1, cannot be checked with no DNA. CDR3 length: 15 residues. Germline CDR1 SGHAT, CDR2 FQNNGV. CDR3 in amino acids: CASSSLRDSVKGYTF.

The CDR3 here is CASSEGGQEAFF. V usage is TRBV2 and J usage is TRBJ1-1. CDR1 SNHLY and CDR2 FYNNEI come from the germline V gene. The CDR3 runs 12 residues.

This CDR3 is CSVRDRVEETQYF. This chain links TRBV29-1 with TRBJ2-5; TCRdb's D call, TRBD1, is unchecked because there is no DNA. The CDR3 loop spans 13 amino acids. Per the germline V gene, CDR1 is SQVTM and CDR2 is ANQGSEA.

The chain joins TRBV24-1 to TRBJ1-5; TCRdb lists TRBD1, though no DNA is available to test this call. CDR3 length equals 17 residues. Germline CDR1 reads KGHDR; CDR2 reads SFDVKD. Here the CDR3 reads CATSARSTGPSNQPQHF.